Below, 8 T cell receptor beta chains from the same sample are listed, as sequenced in a study of T cell repertoires in ileal Crohn's disease. Profiled with immunoSEQ multiplex PCR; TCRdb holds only in-frame clones, not every one. The data contain some 5,000 clones, approximately 80% of them singletons. The time point here: inflamed ileum from the surgical specimen. The sample consisted of ileal tissue. The receptors were sampled from an adult with Crohn's disease.

The J gene is TRBJ2-5, the V gene TRBV29-1; tentative D call: TRBD2 (5 bases). CDR1 SQVTM and CDR2 ANQGSEA come from the germline V gene. The CDR3 runs 14 residues. The V end lost 4 bases, the J end lost 2 bases, and 14 bases lay between the germline ends. DNA for the CDR3: TGCAGCGTTGGGCGAGGGCAGGCTCAAGAGACCCAGTACTTC. Protein product: CSVGRGQAQETQYF. Full variable domain (rest looked up from reference TRBV29-1 and TRBJ2-5): SAVISQKPSRDICQRGTSLTIQCQVDSQVTMMFWYRQQPGQSLTLIATANQGSEATYESGFVIDKFPISRPNLTFSTLTVSNMSPEDSSIYLCSVGRGQAQETQYFGPGTRLLVL.

The chain recombines TRBV5-1 with TRBJ2-1, with 8 bases aligning to TRBD1. The CDR3 runs 16 residues. CDR1 and CDR2 from the germline V gene are SGHRS and YFSETQ. The V and J ends lost 4 bases and 4 bases, in that order; junction bases with no gene match: 10. CDR3: CASSLSGTGLYNEQFF. As DNA, the CDR3 is TGCGCCAGCAGCCTGTCGGGGACAGGTTTATACAATGAGCAGTTCTTC.

The gene calls are TRBV28 and TRBJ2-7, with D unresolved. The V and J ends lost 3 bases and 3 bases respectively, with 15 bases between them. The CDR3 runs 15 residues. The germline gives CDR1 MDHEN, CDR2 SYDVKM. The CDR3 nucleotides are TGTGCCAGCAGTTTGTTCAGCTCCTTTCTCTACGAGCAGTACTTC. Translated, it gives CASSLFSSFLYEQYF.

The chain links TRBV5-1 to TRBJ2-1; possible D gene TRBD2, 5 bases. The CDR3 consists of 13 residues. The ends were cut back, 4 bases at V and 5 bases at J, with 10 bases in the middle. Germline loops: CDR1 SGHRS, CDR2 YFSETQ. The CDR3 coding sequence is TGCGCCAGCAGCGACCGGGGTGACAATGAGCAGTTCTTC. This codes for CASSDRGDNEQFF.

The rearrangement uses TRBV7-3 and TRBJ2-7; 9 positions agree with TRBD1. The trim removed 5 bases at V and 7 bases at J, leaving 6 bases unmatched. The CDR3 runs to 13 residues. Germline CDR1 SGHTA, CDR2 FQGTGA. CDR3 region: CASSIGQGREQYF. The DNA of the CDR3 is TGTGCCAGCAGCATTGGACAGGGGAGGGAGCAGTACTTC.

V is TRBV14 and J is TRBJ1-4; TRBD1 is a possible D gene (5 bases). V lost 3 bases to trimming and J lost 8 bases, with 13 bases between them. The CDR3 runs 14 residues. Germline V lookup: CDR1 SGHDN, CDR2 FVKESK. CDR3 in DNA: TGTGCCAGCAGCCAGGGAGGGGCGCGAGAAAAACTGTTTTTT. Amino acid sequence: CASSQGGAREKLFF.

The chain recombines TRBV5-8 with TRBJ2-2, with 10 bases fitting TRBD2. CDR3 length: 16 residues. Trimming took 5 bases from V and 8 from J; bases not matched to a gene: 12. The V gene's germline CDR1 is SGHTS and CDR2 YDEGEE. The CDR3 region has the DNA TGTGCCAGCAGGGAAACTAGCGGGGCGGCGATTGGGGAGCTGTTTTTT. Translated: CASRETSGAAIGELFF.

The genes are TRBV5-1 and TRBJ2-3; 9 bases align to TRBD1. Trimming cost V 1 base and J 4 bases; bases outside gene matches: 7. CDR3 length: 16 residues. CDR1 is SGHRS, CDR2 YFSETQ, per germline. CDR3 loop: CASSLFGTGSSDTQYF. The DNA of the CDR3 is TGCGCCAGCAGCTTGTTTGGGACAGGGTCGTCAGATACGCAGTATTTT.